One and the same sample provided the 20 T cell receptor beta chains below, sequenced in a study of blood T cell repertoires in COVID-19 (dated by TCRdb to 2020 to 2021). Library preparation employed the immunoSEQ multiplex PCR assay. Drawn from immuneACCESS, this table holds only the in-frame rearrangements with V and J called that TCRdb kept. Clones are partly lost; checked studies trace under half to an unresolved V gene and leave the rest unexplained. Recorded for this sample are 110,000 or so clones; approximately 90% of them occurred a single time. The ten largest clones add up to 8% to 9% of the sample. Sequenced sample: peripheral blood. These TCRs come from a woman in her 70s who had recovered from COVID-19.

The chain has TRBV18 and TRBJ2-3; 9 bases are a match to TRBD2. Germline CDR1 and CDR2: KGHSH and LQKENI. CDR3 length: 14 amino acids. V was pared by 6 bases and J by 4 bases, with 5 bases of the junction left unmatched. DNA of the CDR3: TGTGCCAGCTCCGAGTTAGCGGGAGCAGATACGCAGTATTTT. Its protein is CASSELAGADTQYF.

This sequence joins TRBV7-2 and TRBJ2-7, with TRBD2 as a possible D gene (5 bases). The germline V gene has CDR1 SGHTA and CDR2 FQGNSA. V was clipped by 0 bases and J by 0 bases, with 6 bases between them. The CDR3 runs to 14 residues. The CDR3 here is CASSLAGSSYEQYF. In nucleotides, the CDR3 is TGTGCCAGCAGCTTAGCAGGGAGCTCCTACGAGCAGTACTTC.

This clone was observed a handful of times. The rearrangement joins TRBV7-9 to TRBJ2-3, with D possibly TRBD2 on 5 matching bases. Trimming left V 5 bases short and J 5 bases short, with 14 bases between. Germline V gene data show CDR1 as SEHNR and CDR2 as FQNEAQ (reference sequence). CDR3 length: 14 residues. In DNA, the CDR3 is TGTGCCAGCAGCCCCCAGGCCGGAGGAGATACGCAGTATTTT. Translation gives CASSPQAGGDTQYF.

The chain couples TRBV7-3 to TRBJ2-4, with D possibly matching TRBD1 (6 bases). CDR1 is SGHTA, CDR2 FQGTGA, per germline. Trimming cost V 7 bases and J 6 bases, with 16 bases left between them. The CDR3 has 14 amino acids. The CDR3 spells CASTDRDNGNIQYF. The CDR3 coding sequence is TGTGCCAGCACAGACCGGGACAACGGAAACATTCAGTACTTC.

J is TRBJ2-7 and V is TRBV5-1; D perhaps matches TRBD1 (5 bases). V was shortened by 0 bases and J by 3 bases, with 13 bases between the two germline ends. Germline V gene lookup returns CDR1 SGHRS and CDR2 YFSETQ. CDR3 length: 15 amino acids. As DNA, the CDR3 is TGCGCCAGCAGCTTGGAGGCAGGGCCTTACTACGAGCAGTACTTC. It is translated as CASSLEAGPYYEQYF.

This clone was seen just once. The rearrangement links TRBV15 to TRBJ1-5; D might be TRBD1 (5 bases). The CDR3 covers 16 residues. Trimming stripped 3 bases from V and 4 bases from J, with 16 bases between. The V gene's germline CDR1 is LNHNV and CDR2 YYDKDF (reference sequence). The CDR3 spells CATSRWAGQANQPQHF. CDR3 DNA sequence: TGTGCCACCAGCAGGTGGGCGGGGCAGGCTAATCAGCCCCAGCATTTT.

This chain connects TRBV7-2 to TRBJ2-1, with a tentative D call TRBD2 (6 bases). CDR3 length: 15 residues. V lost 5 bases and J lost 2, with 13 bases in between. Per germline, CDR1 SGHTA and CDR2 FQGNSA. Here the CDR3 reads CASSPSRGPYNEQFF. CDR3 sequence (DNA): TGTGCCAGCAGCCCCTCGCGGGGCCCCTACAATGAGCAGTTCTTC.

This clone was counted a single time. The chain employs TRBV10-3 and TRBJ1-4, with D possibly being TRBD1 (6 bases). Germline assignment: CDR1 ENHRY and CDR2 SYGVKD. The CDR3 contains 17 residues. Trimming cost V 0 bases and J 5 bases, with 16 bases left between them. The CDR3 DNA reads as TGTGCCATCAGTGAGTCCCTGACAGGTCTAAGAAATGAAAAACTGTTTTTT. This sequence encodes CAISESLTGLRNEKLFF.

The chain recombines TRBV6-2 or TRBV6-3 with TRBJ2-1; D gene ambiguous. The CDR3 length is 13 residues. Germline values: CDR1 MNHEY, CDR2 SVGEGT. The V gene lost 4 bases and the J gene lost 4 bases, with 8 bases spanning the gap. DNA of the CDR3: TGTGCCAGCAGTTTTCTAGGATACAATGAGCAGTTCTTC. Translating it yields CASSFLGYNEQFF.

The chain carries TRBV28 and TRBJ2-3, with D possibly TRBD2 on 5 matching bases. With 4 bases removed from V and 0 bases from J, the gap between germline ends came to 11 bases. Germline CDR1 and CDR2: MDHEN and SYDVKM. CDR3 length equals 15 residues. This CDR3 reads CASSYPRTSTDTQYF. The CDR3 nucleotides read TGTGCCAGCAGTTACCCCCGGACTAGCACAGATACGCAGTATTTT.

This chain links TRBV15 with TRBJ2-7, with 8 bases identical to TRBD1. The trim removed 0 bases at V and 5 bases at J, leaving 9 bases unmatched. Germline loops: CDR1 LNHNV, CDR2 YYDKDF (reference sequence). The CDR3 extends over 16 amino acids. CDR3 nucleotides: TGTGCCACCAGCAGAGATCATGGGCCAGGGGGCCACGAGCAGTACTTC. Protein: CATSRDHGPGGHEQYF.

V usage is TRBV7-3 and J usage is TRBJ1-1, with a possible D match to TRBD1 (5 bases). With 1 base removed from V and 6 bases from J, the gap between germline ends came to 9 bases. The CDR3 is made up of 13 amino acids. In germline, CDR1 is SGHTA, CDR2 FQGTGA. In nucleotides, the CDR3 is TGTGCCAGCAGCTTAATGGGGGGGTCTGAAGCTTTCTTT. It yields the protein CASSLMGGSEAFF. Filled out from reference TRBV7-3 and TRBJ1-1, the complete variable domain reads GAGVSQTPSNKVTEKGKYVELRCDPISGHTALYWYRQSLGQGPEFLIYFQGTGAADDSGLPNDRFFAVRPEGSVSTLKIQRTERGDSAVYLCASSLMGGSEAFFGQGTRLTVV.

The chain is built from TRBV24-1 and TRBJ1-1, with 8 bases that match TRBD1. The CDR3 is 15 residues long. The germline V gene has CDR1 KGHDR and CDR2 SFDVKD. V was clipped by 4 bases and J by 2 bases; unmatched bases: 5. The DNA for the CDR3 is TGTGCCACCAGTGACGAAACAGGGGGAAACACTGAAGCTTTCTTT. Translating gives CATSDETGGNTEAFF.

V gene TRBV5-6 combines with J gene TRBJ2-1, with 7 nucleotides matching TRBD2. J gave up 4 bases and V 4 bases, and 8 bases lay outside the gene matches. CDR3 size: 15 residues. CDR1 and CDR2 (germline): SGHDT, YYEEEE. The CDR3 nucleotides are TGTGCCAGCAGCCTCTCCCTAGCGGTGTACAATGAGCAGTTCTTC. The encoded protein is CASSLSLAVYNEQFF.

With respect to this clone: One end of the junction varies from germline; a read error may be responsible. The chain carries TRBV12-3 or TRBV12-4 and TRBJ2-1; no firm D call. The CDR3 has 12 amino acids. The CDR3 is CASRLSDNEQFF. In DNA, the CDR3 is TGTGCCAGCAGACTCTCCGACAATGAGCAGTTCTTC.

The chain couples TRBV7-9 to TRBJ2-7, with a tentative D call TRBD1 (6 bases). V lost 4 bases and J lost 2, with 15 bases in between. CDR1 is SEHNR and CDR2 is FQNEAQ in the germline V gene (reference sequence). The CDR3 runs to 15 residues. CDR3 protein: CASSSTGYSPYEQYF. The CDR3 DNA follows: TGTGCCAGCAGCTCTACAGGGTACTCACCCTACGAGCAGTACTTC.

The chain employs TRBV7-3 and TRBJ2-3, with D uncertain. CDR1 is SGHTA and CDR2 is FQGTGA in the germline V gene. The V end was cut by 5 bases, the J end by 4 bases, with 13 bases between. The CDR3 is made up of 14 amino acids. CDR3 bases: TGTGCCAGCAGCCCGTCCGATGTAGCAGATACGCAGTATTTT. This sequence encodes CASSPSDVADTQYF. The full variable domain, with the rest looked up from reference TRBV7-3 and TRBJ2-3, is GAGVSQTPSNKVTEKGKYVELRCDPISGHTALYWYRQSLGQGPEFLIYFQGTGAADDSGLPNDRFFAVRPEGSVSTLKIQRTERGDSAVYLCASSPSDVADTQYFGPGTRLTVL.

This clone has only a few counts. The V and J genes are TRBV2 and TRBJ1-1, with 7 bases that match TRBD1. The CDR3 spans 13 residues. Trimming removed 7 bases from V and 0 bases from J; junction bases left unmatched: 2. In germline, CDR1 is SNHLY, CDR2 FYNNEI. The CDR3 nucleotides are TGTGCCAGCATGACAGGGATGAACACTGAAGCTTTCTTT. This encodes CASMTGMNTEAFF.

This chain connects TRBV9 to TRBJ2-1; no clear D gene. This CDR3 spans 15 amino acids. Trimming pared 1 base from V and 5 bases from J, leaving 13 bases between. Germline loops: CDR1 SGDLS, CDR2 YYNGEE. CDR3 loop: CASSVSSLNNNEQFF. The CDR3 DNA sequence: TGTGCCAGCAGCGTATCGAGCTTGAATAACAATGAGCAGTTCTTC.

The chain's CDR3 is CASSPAYEQYF. The DNA of the CDR3 is TGTGCCAGCAGTCCAGCCTACGAGCAGTACTTC. This rearrangement joins TRBV6-2 or TRBV6-3 to TRBJ2-7, with no clear D. The CDR3 length is 11 residues. Trimming took off 5 bases at V and 2 bases at J, with 4 bases between the two ends. Germline assignment: CDR1 MNHEY and CDR2 SVGEGT.